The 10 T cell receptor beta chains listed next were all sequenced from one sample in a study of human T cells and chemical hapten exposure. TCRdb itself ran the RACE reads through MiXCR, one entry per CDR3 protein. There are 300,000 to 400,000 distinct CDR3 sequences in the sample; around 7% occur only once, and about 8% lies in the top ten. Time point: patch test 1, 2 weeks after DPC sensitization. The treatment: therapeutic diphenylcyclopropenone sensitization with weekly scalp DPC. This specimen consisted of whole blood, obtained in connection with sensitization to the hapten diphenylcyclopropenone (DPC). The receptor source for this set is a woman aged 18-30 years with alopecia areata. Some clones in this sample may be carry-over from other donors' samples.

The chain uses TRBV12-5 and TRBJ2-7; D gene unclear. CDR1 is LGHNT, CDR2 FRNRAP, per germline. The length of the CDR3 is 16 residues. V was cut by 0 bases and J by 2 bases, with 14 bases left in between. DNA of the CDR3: TGTGCTAGTGGTTTGGTACCCTCGAGGCCCACCTACGAGCAGTACTTC. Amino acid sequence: CASGLVPSRPTYEQYF.

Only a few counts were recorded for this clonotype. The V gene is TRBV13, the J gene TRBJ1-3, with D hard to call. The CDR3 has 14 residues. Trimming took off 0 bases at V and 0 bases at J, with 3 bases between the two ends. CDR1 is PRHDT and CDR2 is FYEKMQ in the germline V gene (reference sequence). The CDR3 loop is CASSLGDSGNTIYF. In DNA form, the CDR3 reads TGTGCCAGCAGCTTAGGAGACTCTGGAAACACCATATATTTT.

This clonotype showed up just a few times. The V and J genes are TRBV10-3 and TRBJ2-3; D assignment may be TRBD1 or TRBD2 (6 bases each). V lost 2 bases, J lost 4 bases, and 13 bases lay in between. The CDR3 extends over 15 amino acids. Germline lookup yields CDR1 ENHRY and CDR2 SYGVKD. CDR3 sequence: CAISEGEGGPDTQYF. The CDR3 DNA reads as TGTGCCATCAGTGAGGGAGAGGGGGGCCCAGATACGCAGTATTTT.

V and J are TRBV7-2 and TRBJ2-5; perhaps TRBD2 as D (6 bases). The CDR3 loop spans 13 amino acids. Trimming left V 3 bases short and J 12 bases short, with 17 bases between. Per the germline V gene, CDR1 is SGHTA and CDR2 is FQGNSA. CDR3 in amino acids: CASSLRDSPTKYF. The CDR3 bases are TGTGCCAGCAGCTTGCGGGACTCCCCCACAAAGTACTTC.

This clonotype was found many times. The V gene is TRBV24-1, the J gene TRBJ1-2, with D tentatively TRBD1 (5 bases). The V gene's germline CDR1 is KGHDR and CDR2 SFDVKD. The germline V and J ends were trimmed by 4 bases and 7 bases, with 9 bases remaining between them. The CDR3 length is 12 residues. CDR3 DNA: TGTGCCACCAGTGACGGGACTCGTGGCTACACCTTC. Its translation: CATSDGTRGYTF.

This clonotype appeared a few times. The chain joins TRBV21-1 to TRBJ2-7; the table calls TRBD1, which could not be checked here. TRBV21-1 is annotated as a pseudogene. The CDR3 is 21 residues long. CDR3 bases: TGTGCCAGCAGCCCGAAGCCTGTCTCATTACCCCGTCTTAAAAGCTCCTACGAGCAGTACTTC. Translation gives CASSPKPVSLPRLKSSYEQYF.

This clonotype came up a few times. For the CDR3, the DNA is TGTGCCAGCAGTCGGAGTGCCGGGGAGCTGTTTTTT. Residues: CASSRSAGELFF. The rearrangement uses TRBV6-5 and TRBJ2-2; D is unclear. Germline V gene data show CDR1 as MNHEY and CDR2 as SVGAGI. CDR3 length equals 12 residues. Trimming pared 5 bases from V and 6 bases from J, leaving 7 bases between.

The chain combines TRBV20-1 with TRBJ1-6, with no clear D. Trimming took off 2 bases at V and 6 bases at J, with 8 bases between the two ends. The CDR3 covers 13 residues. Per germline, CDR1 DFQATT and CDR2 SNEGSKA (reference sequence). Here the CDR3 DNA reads TGCAGTGCTAGATATAACCCTAATTCACCCCTCCACTTT. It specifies CSARYNPNSPLHF.

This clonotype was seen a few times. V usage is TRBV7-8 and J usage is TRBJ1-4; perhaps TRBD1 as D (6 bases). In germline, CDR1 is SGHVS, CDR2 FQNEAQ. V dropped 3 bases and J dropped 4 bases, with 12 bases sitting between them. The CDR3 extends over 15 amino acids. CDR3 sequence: CASSFTGRGNEKLFF. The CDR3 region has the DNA TGTGCCAGCAGCTTTACAGGGCGGGGTAATGAAAAACTGTTTTTT. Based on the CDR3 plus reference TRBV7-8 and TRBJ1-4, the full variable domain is GAGVSQSPRYKVAKRGQDVALRCDPISGHVSLFWYQQALGQGPEFLTYFQNEAQLDKSGLPSDRFFAERPEGSVSTLKIQRTQQEDSAVYLCASSFTGRGNEKLFFGSGTQLSVL.

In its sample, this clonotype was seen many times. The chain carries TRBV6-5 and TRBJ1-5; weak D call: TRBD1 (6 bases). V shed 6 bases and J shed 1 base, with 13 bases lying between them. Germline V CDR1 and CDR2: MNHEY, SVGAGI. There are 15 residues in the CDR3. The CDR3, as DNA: TGTGCCAGCAGCCTCGACAGGTTGAGCAATCAGCCCCAGCATTTT. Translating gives CASSLDRLSNQPQHF.